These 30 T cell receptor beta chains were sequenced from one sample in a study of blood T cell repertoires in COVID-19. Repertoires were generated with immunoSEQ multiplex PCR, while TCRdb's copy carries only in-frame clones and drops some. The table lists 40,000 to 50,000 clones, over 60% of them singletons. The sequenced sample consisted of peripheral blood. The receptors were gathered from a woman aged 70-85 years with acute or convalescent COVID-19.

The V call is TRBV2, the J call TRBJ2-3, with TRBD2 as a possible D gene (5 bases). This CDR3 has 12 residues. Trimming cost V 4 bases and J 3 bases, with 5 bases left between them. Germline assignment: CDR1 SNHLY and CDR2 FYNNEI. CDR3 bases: TGTGCCAGCAGTGGAGGGACAGATACGCAGTATTTT. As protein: CASSGGTDTQYF.

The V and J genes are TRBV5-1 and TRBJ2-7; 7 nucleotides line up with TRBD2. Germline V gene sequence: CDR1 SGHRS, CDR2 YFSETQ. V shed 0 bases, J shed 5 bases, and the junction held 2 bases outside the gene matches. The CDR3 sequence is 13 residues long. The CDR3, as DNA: TGCGCCAGCAGCTTGGCCGGGACTAACGAGCAGTACTTC. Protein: CASSLAGTNEQYF.

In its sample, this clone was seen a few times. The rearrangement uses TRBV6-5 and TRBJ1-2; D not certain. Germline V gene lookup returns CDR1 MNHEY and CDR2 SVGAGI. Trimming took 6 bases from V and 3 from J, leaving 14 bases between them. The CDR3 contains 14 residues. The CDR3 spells CASSLQYQHYGYTF. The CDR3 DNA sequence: TGTGCCAGCAGCCTACAGTACCAACACTATGGCTACACCTTC.

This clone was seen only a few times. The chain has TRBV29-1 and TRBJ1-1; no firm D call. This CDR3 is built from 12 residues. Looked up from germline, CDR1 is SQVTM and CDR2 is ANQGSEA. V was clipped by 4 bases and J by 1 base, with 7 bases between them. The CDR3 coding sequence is TGCAGCGTTGGACATAGGAACACTGAAGCTTTCTTT. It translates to CSVGHRNTEAFF.

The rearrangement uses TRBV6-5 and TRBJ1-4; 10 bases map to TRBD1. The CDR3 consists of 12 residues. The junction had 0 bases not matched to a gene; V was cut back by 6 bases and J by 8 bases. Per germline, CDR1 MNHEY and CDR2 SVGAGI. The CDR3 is CASRDRGEKLFF. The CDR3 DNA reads TGTGCCAGCAGGGACAGGGGGGAAAAACTGTTTTTT.

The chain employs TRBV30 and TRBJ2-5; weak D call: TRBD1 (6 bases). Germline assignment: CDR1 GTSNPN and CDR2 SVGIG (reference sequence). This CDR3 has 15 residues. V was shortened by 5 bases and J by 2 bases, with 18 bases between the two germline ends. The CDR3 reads CAWAPLGGYQETQYF. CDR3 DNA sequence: TGTGCCTGGGCCCCATTAGGGGGTTATCAAGAGACCCAGTACTTC.

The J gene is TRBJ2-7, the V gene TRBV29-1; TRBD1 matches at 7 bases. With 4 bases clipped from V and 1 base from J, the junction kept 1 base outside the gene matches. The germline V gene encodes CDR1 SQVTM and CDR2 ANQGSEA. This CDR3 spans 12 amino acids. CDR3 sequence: CSVGQGSYEQYF. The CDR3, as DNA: TGCAGCGTTGGACAGGGTTCCTACGAGCAGTACTTC.

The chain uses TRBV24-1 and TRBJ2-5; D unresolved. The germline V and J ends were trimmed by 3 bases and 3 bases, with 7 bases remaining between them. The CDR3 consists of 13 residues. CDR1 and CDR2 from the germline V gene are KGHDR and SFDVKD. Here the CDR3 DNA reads TGTGCCACCAGTGATCCACACAAAGAGACCCAGTACTTC. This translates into CATSDPHKETQYF.

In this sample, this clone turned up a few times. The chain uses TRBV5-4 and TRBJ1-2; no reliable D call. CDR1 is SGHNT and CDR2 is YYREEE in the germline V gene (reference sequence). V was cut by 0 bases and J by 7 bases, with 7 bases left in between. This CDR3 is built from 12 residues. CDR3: CASSLEVAGYTF. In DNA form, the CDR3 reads TGTGCCAGCAGCTTGGAAGTGGCTGGCTACACCTTC.

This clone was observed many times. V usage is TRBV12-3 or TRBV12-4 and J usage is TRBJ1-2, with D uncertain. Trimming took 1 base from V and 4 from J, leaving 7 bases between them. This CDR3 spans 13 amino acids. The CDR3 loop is CASSLGGSYGYTF. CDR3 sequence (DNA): TGTGCCAGCAGTTTAGGAGGGTCCTATGGCTACACCTTC.

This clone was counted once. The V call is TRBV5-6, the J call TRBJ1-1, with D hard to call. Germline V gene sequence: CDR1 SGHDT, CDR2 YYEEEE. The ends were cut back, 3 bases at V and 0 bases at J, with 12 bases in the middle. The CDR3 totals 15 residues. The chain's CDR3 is CASSSDWTLNTEAFF. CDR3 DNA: TGTGCCAGCAGCTCGGACTGGACTCTGAACACTGAAGCTTTCTTT.

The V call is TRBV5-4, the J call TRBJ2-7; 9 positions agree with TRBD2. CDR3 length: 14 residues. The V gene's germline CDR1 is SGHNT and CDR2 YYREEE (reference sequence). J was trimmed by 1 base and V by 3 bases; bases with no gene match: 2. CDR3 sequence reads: CASSSAGGSYEQYF. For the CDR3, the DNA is TGTGCCAGCAGCTCAGCGGGAGGATCCTACGAGCAGTACTTC.

CDR3 sequence: CASSRGGGAESDTQYF. CDR3 sequence (DNA): TGTGCCAGCAGCCGGGGAGGCGGCGCGGAATCAGATACGCAGTATTTT. The J gene is TRBJ2-3, the V gene TRBV11-2, with D tentatively TRBD2 (6 bases). Germline lookup yields CDR1 SGHAT and CDR2 FQNNGV. The V end was cut by 5 bases, the J end by 4 bases, with 19 bases between. The CDR3 extends over 16 amino acids.

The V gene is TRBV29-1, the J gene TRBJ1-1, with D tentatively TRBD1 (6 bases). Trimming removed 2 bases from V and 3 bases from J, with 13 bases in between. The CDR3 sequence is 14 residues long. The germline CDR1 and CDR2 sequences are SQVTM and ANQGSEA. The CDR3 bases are TGCAGCGTTGAACAAGTGGGGGCGCACACTGAAGCTTTCTTT. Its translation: CSVEQVGAHTEAFF.

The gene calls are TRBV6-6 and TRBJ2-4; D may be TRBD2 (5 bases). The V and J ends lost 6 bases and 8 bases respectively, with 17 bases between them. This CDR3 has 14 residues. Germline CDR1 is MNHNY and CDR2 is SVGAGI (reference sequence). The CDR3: CASSWVRAGDIQYF. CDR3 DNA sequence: TGTGCCAGCAGCTGGGTGAGGGCGGGCGACATTCAGTACTTC.

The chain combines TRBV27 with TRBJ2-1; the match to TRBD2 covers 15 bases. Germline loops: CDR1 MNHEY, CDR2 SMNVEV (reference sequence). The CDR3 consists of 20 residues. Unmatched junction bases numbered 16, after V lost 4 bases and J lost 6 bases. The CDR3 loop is CASSSGLAGGPLKAINEQFF. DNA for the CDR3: TGTGCCAGCAGTTCTGGACTAGCGGGAGGGCCTTTGAAGGCCATCAATGAGCAGTTCTTC.

The CDR3 DNA follows: TGCAGCGGCGACAGGGTAGCGAGAGGCTACACCTTC. Translated, it gives CSGDRVARGYTF. The chain combines TRBV29-1 with TRBJ1-2, with 7 bases fitting TRBD1. The CDR3 extends over 12 amino acids. Germline assignment: CDR1 SQVTM and CDR2 ANQGSEA. Trimming cost V 7 bases and J 8 bases; bases outside gene matches: 10.

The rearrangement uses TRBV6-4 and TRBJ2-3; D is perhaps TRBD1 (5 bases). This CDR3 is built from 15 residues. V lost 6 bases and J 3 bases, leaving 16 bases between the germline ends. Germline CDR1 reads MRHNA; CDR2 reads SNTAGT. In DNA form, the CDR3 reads TGTGCCAGCAGCCTCTCTTGGGGCTGGACAGATACGCAGTATTTT. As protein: CASSLSWGWTDTQYF.

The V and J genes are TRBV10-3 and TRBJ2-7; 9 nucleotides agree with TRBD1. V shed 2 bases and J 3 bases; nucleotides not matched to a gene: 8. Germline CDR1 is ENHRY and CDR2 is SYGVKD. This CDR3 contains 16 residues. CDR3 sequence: CAISEPSTGGDYEQYF. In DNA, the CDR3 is TGTGCCATCAGTGAGCCCTCGACAGGGGGAGACTACGAGCAGTACTTC.

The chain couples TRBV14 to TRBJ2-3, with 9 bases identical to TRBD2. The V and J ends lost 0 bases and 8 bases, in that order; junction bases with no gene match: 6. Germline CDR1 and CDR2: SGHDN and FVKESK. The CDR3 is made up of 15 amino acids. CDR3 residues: CASSQDLAGAGTQYF. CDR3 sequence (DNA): TGTGCCAGCAGCCAAGATTTAGCGGGAGCGGGTACGCAGTATTTT. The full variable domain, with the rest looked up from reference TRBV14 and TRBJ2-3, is EAGVTQFPSHSVIEKGQTVTLRCDPISGHDNLYWYRRVMGKEIKFLLHFVKESKQDESGMPNNRFLAERTGGTYSTLKVQPAELEDSGVYFCASSQDLAGAGTQYFGPGTRLTVL.

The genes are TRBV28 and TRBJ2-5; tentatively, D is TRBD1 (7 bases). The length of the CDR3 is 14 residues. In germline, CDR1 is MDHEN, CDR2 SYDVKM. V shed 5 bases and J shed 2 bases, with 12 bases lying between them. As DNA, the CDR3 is TGTGCCAGCAGTGTGACAGGGACTCAAGAGACCCAGTACTTC. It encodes CASSVTGTQETQYF.

The CDR3 is CASRTGRSNEKLFF. In nucleotides, the CDR3 is TGTGCCAGCAGGACAGGGCGTTCTAATGAAAAACTGTTTTTT. The chain couples TRBV28 to TRBJ1-4; 7 nucleotides match TRBD1. The CDR3 totals 14 residues. The germline gives CDR1 MDHEN, CDR2 SYDVKM. Germline trimming cut 6 bases from V and 3 bases from J; bases unmatched to any gene: 4.

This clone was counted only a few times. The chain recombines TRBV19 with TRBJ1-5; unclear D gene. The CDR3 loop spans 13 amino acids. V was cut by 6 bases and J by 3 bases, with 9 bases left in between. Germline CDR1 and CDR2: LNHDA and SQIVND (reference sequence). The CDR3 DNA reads TGTGCCAGTAGGTACCGGGACAATCAGCCCCAGCATTTT. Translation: CASRYRDNQPQHF.

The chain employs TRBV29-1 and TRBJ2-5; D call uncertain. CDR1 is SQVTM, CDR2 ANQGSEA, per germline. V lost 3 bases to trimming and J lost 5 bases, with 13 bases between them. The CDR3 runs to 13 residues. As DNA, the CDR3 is TGCAGCGTTGACAAGCTAGGAAGCGAGACCCAGTACTTC. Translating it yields CSVDKLGSETQYF.

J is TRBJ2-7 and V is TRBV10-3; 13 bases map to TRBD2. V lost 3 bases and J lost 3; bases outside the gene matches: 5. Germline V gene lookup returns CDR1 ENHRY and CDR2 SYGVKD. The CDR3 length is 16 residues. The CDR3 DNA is TGTGCCATCAGTGAAGGGACTAGCGGGGTCGACTACGAGCAGTACTTC. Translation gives CAISEGTSGVDYEQYF.

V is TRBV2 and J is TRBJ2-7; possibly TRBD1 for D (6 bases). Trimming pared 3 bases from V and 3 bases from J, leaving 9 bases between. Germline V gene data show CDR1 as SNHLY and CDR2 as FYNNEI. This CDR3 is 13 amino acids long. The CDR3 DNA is TGTGCCAGCAGTGATCAGGGGATCTACGAGCAGTACTTC. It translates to CASSDQGIYEQYF.

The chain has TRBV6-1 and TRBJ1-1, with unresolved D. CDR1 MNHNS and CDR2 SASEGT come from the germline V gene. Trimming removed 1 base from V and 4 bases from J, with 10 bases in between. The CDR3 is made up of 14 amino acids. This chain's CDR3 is CASSEERYTTEAFF. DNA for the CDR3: TGTGCCAGCAGTGAAGAACGGTATACCACTGAAGCTTTCTTT.

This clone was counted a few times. This CDR3 is CAWSVSDYTEAFF. For the CDR3, the DNA is TGTGCCTGGAGTGTATCGGACTACACTGAAGCTTTCTTT. The rearrangement uses TRBV30 and TRBJ1-1; no clear D. Germline CDR1 reads GTSNPN; CDR2 reads SVGIG (reference sequence). This CDR3 has 13 amino acids. V was cut by 0 bases and J by 3 bases, with 8 bases left in between.

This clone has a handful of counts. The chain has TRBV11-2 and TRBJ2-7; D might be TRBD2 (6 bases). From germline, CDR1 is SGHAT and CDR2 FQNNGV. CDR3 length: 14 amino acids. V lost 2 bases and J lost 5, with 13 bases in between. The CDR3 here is CASSLRGGIHEQYF. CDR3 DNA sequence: TGTGCCAGCAGCTTAAGAGGCGGGATCCACGAGCAGTACTTC.

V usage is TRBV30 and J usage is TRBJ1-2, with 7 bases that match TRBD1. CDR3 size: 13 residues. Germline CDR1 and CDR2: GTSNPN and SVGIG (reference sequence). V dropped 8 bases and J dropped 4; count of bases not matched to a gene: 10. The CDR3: CARTTGVGYGYTF. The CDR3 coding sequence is TGTGCCCGAACCACAGGGGTTGGCTATGGCTACACCTTC.